This TCR beta chain was retrieved from a study of T cell responses to AZD1222 COVID-19 vaccine. General observations from the study: Clonal diversity was possibly underestimated; the donors were predominantly white British and more often female.

On this clone: Its antigen is still unknown.

Only in-frame clones appear in the TCRdb table, and some are missing; sequencing was by immunoSEQ multiplex PCR. The data contain 69,000 or so clones, roughly 91% of them singletons. V was shortened by 0 bases and J by 4 bases, with 10 bases between the two germline ends. CDR3 length equals 14 residues. Per germline, CDR1 MNHEY and CDR2 SVGEGT. This chain uses TRBV6-2 or TRBV6-3 with TRBJ2-7, with D tentatively TRBD1 or TRBD2 (5 bases each). The material was peripheral blood, obtained 28 days after the second dose of the MenACWY control vaccine. This receptor was obtained from an adult who received the MenACWY meningococcal vaccine as a control. CDR3 bases: TGTGCCAGCAGTTACTCGGGGGTACCGTACGAGCAGTACTTC. Amino acid sequence: CASSYSGVPYEQYF.